The entry that follows covers one T cell receptor beta chain sequence. Its antigen remains undetermined. The input lacks base qualities; no much larger clone sits a single base away. TCRbeta CDR3 regions were amplified from genomic DNA using the immunoSEQ Assay, a bias-controlled multiplex PCR. The original pipeline was this. The number of nucleated cells in each sample was estimated from the amplification of reference gene primers within the assay. To quantify the absolute abundance of each unique TCRbeta CDR3 rearrangement, sequence reads were collapsed and filtered. For each sample, productive Simpson clonality was calculated as the square root of Simpson's diversity index over productive rearrangements. Imported from immuneACCESS, the table was reduced by TCRdb to in-frame sequences with V and J called. These copies leave out some clones; in studies compared against another copy, an unresolved V gene accounts for under half, and the cause of the remainder is not known. That table is the source of V, J and clone size, and D and trimming were worked out from the DNA. The sample table records about 340,000 clones; roughly 85% of these occur just once. The biggest ten clones account for roughly 4.2% of the sample.

This specimen belongs to a study of blood T cell repertoires in COVID-19 (dated by TCRdb to 2018 to 2020). As for the study more broadly: Collaborator samples came from the United States, Italy and Spain and covered acute and convalescent phases of COVID-19. The prospective study material was composed of cDNA or gDNA derived from T cells, B-cell-depleted T cells, or PBMCs. The dataset comprised deeply sampled blood TCRbeta repertoires from subjects exposed to, actively infected with, or recovered from COVID-19. The repertoires were released in a freely available public database intended as a resource for research on the immune response to SARS-CoV-2. Samples came from the ongoing ImmuneRACE study (first 160 participants) plus 1,254 subjects from 6 global collaborators. Nearly every sample came with metadata listing a de-identified subject ID, COVID-19 status, age in years and sex. Where available, HLA class I and class II types were obtained from metadata supplied by the sample provider rather than from assay-based typing. Findings and caveats that apply to the study as a whole: The quantity of clinical and demographic metadata differed by source and by participant and was supplied without curation.

Participants in the prospective study were enrolled through a virtual design, were aged roughly 18 to 90 years, and lived in under 25 United States geographic areas. In the prospective study, cohorts were assigned on the basis of participant-reported clinical history obtained from a screening survey and a study questionnaire. In the prospective study, mobile phlebotomists collected whole blood, serum and a nasopharyngeal or oropharyngeal swab from each participant. Over a roughly 2-month period, participants in the prospective study had the option of providing additional blood draws and questionnaires. Before DNA extraction, blood samples from the prospective study were shipped at room temperature or frozen. A distance of 13 bases separates the germline ends of V and J, which lose 0 bases and 5 bases respectively. CDR1 and CDR2 are drawn from the germline V gene (reference sequence): MNHNY, SVGAGI. Including the terminal cysteine and phenylalanine, the CDR3 comprises 15 residues. Only the CDR3 DNA is retained, 45 bases long and in frame from the first base.

Recombination connected TRBV6-6 to TRBJ2-5, with TRBD2 as a weak D call on 6 bases. The receptor was isolated from a woman aged 35 to 49 with acute COVID-19. Sequencing used PBMCs or T cells enriched from blood (not recorded which). Here is the DNA: TGTGCCAGCAGTTACTCGGGAGGCCGTGGTGAGACCCAGTACTTC. Translated, this is CASSYSGGRGETQYF.